This T cell receptor beta chain was identified during a study of T cells in Graves' hyperthyroidism and ophthalmopathy. V shed 8 bases and J shed 4 bases, with 20 bases lying between them. Germline CDR1 is SGHTA and CDR2 is FQGNSA. CDR3 length: 15 amino acids. Researchers amplified the TCR beta CDR3 regions from RNA transcripts. First-round RT-PCR with HTBI primers amplified the TCR CDR3 region. Via MiXCR, TCRdb re-called the multiplex PCR reads, giving one row per CDR3 protein. The repertoire holds fewer than 700,000 distinct CDR3 sequences, with 17% as singletons. Among ophthalmopathy patients, the Clinical Activity Score reached at least 3, the NOSPECS grade reached at least 4, and duration remained under 3 months. Orbital computed tomography and thyroid ultrasound, together with serum TRAb and thyroxine and clinical symptoms, were used for diagnoses.

V usage is TRBV7-2 and J usage is TRBJ1-2; D is possibly TRBD1 (6 bases). The sample consisted of blood. The receptor was isolated from a woman in her late teens or twenties with Graves' ophthalmopathy. As DNA, the CDR3 is TGTGCCAGCTCACCACGGGACACAGTAGGCTATGGCTACACCTTC. It specifies CASSPRDTVGYGYTF.